Below, 29 T cell receptor beta chains from the same sample are listed, as sequenced in a study of CD8 T cells in ankylosing spondylitis. TCRdb fed the 5' RACE reads into MiXCR, producing one record per CDR3 protein. The sample carries about 35,000 distinct CDR3 sequences, around 3% recorded once. Sample: blood, either unsorted or a sorted T cell fraction (not recorded which). These TCRs come from a male donor with ankylosing spondylitis or in good health (not recorded which).

This clonotype was found many times. A read error may be the cause here, since a much bigger clone is one base away. The chain couples TRBV11-3 to TRBJ2-5; TRBD1 aligns across 8 bases. The V and J ends lost 1 base and 1 base, in that order; junction bases with no gene match: 8. The CDR3 contains 17 residues. The germline V gene encodes CDR1 SGHNT and CDR2 YENEEA. The CDR3, as DNA: TGTGCCAGCAGCTTAGTGGAGGACAGGGCACCCCAAGAGACCCAGTACTTC. Translating gives CASSLVEDRAPQETQYF.

The sample holds many counts of this clonotype. The chain combines TRBV9 with TRBJ2-1; D perhaps matches TRBD1 (6 bases). This CDR3 is 15 amino acids long. Between the trimmed V and J ends, which lost 4 bases and 4 bases, there was a span of 15 bases. Looked up from germline, CDR1 is SGDLS and CDR2 is YYNGEE. CDR3 coding DNA: TGTGCCAGCAGCCCCCCCGGACAGATATACAATGAGCAGTTCTTC. Encoded protein: CASSPPGQIYNEQFF.

The table lists this clonotype with many counts. The chain recombines TRBV9 with TRBJ2-3; 9 bases line up with TRBD1. CDR3 length equals 15 residues. V lost 1 base to trimming and J lost 3 bases; unmatched junction nucleotides: 3. Germline assignment: CDR1 SGDLS and CDR2 YYNGEE. The CDR3 bases are TGTGCCAGCAGCGTATCGGGGACAGGGACAGATACGCAGTATTTT. Translation gives CASSVSGTGTDTQYF.

This clonotype has at least ten counts. This rearrangement joins TRBV9 to TRBJ2-3; 9 bases agree with TRBD2. V was clipped by 3 bases and J by 5 bases; unmatched bases: 10. The CDR3 length is 16 residues. CDR1 is SGDLS, CDR2 YYNGEE, per germline. CDR3 DNA sequence: TGTGCCAGCAGCGCTAGCGGGACGATCCTGGGAGATACGCAGTATTTT. The encoded protein is CASSASGTILGDTQYF.

At least ten counts were recorded for this clonotype. V is TRBV9 and J is TRBJ2-5, with 11 bases aligning to TRBD2. The CDR3 totals 16 residues. With V trimmed by 3 bases and J by 5 bases, 9 bases remained unmatched. The germline V gene encodes CDR1 SGDLS and CDR2 YYNGEE. CDR3 region: CASSAGGTSGRETQYF. As DNA, the CDR3 is TGTGCCAGCAGCGCCGGCGGGACTAGCGGCCGGGAGACCCAGTACTTC.

This clonotype was detected ten times or more. The chain recombines TRBV9 with TRBJ1-6, with TRBD1 as a possible D gene (6 bases). CDR1 and CDR2 (germline): SGDLS, YYNGEE. CDR3 length equals 15 residues. Trimming left V 0 bases short and J 6 bases short, with 10 bases between. In DNA, the CDR3 is TGTGCCAGCAGCGTAGAGGCCAGGGGTAATTCACCCCTCCACTTT. Translating it yields CASSVEARGNSPLHF.

This clonotype occurred many times. The CDR3: CASSVGGKLNTEAFF. In DNA, the CDR3 is TGTGCCAGCAGCGTAGGGGGCAAGCTGAACACTGAAGCTTTCTTT. The rearrangement links TRBV9 to TRBJ1-1, with D possibly being TRBD1 (5 bases). The germline V and J ends were trimmed by 0 bases and 0 bases, with 9 bases remaining between them. Germline V gene data show CDR1 as SGDLS and CDR2 as YYNGEE. The CDR3 consists of 15 residues. The variable domain in full, with the rest retrieved from reference TRBV9 and TRBJ1-1, is DSGVTQTPKHLITATGQRVTLRCSPRSGDLSVYWYQQSLDQGLQFLIQYYNGEERAKGNILERFSAQQFPDLHSELNLSSLELGDSALYFCASSVGGKLNTEAFFGQGTRLTVV.

This clonotype was recorded many times. The chain joins TRBV9 to TRBJ2-5; 14 nucleotides match TRBD2. Trimming cost V 3 bases and J 5 bases; bases outside gene matches: 3. The CDR3 runs to 15 residues. CDR1 is SGDLS and CDR2 is YYNGEE in the germline V gene. CDR3 DNA: TGTGCCAGCAGCGCGGGACTAGCGGGAGCTGAGACCCAGTACTTC. It translates to CASSAGLAGAETQYF.

This clonotype was seen many times. The chain links TRBV9 to TRBJ1-6, with 11 nucleotides matching TRBD1. Germline-derived CDR1 and CDR2 are SGDLS and YYNGEE. After removal of 3 bases from V and 5 bases from J, the junction contained 4 bases not matched to a gene. The CDR3 length is 16 residues. CDR3 residues: CASSARGQGDNSPLHF. CDR3 DNA: TGTGCCAGCAGCGCCCGGGGACAGGGGGATAATTCACCCCTCCACTTT.

Many counts were recorded for this clonotype. V usage is TRBV9 and J usage is TRBJ2-2, with 7 bases matching TRBD2. This CDR3 spans 17 amino acids. Germline CDR1 SGDLS, CDR2 YYNGEE. V lost 0 bases, J lost 5 bases, and 10 bases stayed unmatched. CDR3 loop: CASSVVGGSIWTGELFF. CDR3 DNA: TGTGCCAGCAGCGTAGTGGGCGGGAGTATCTGGACCGGGGAGCTGTTTTTT.

This clonotype has at least ten counts. The gene calls are TRBV9 and TRBJ2-5; D might be TRBD2 (5 bases). Germline lookup yields CDR1 SGDLS and CDR2 YYNGEE. This CDR3 has 13 amino acids. Trimming left V 0 bases short and J 5 bases short, with 8 bases between. This CDR3 is CASSVGTFETQYF. The CDR3 DNA reads as TGTGCCAGCAGCGTAGGGACTTTTGAGACCCAGTACTTC.

This clonotype was seen many times. This sequence joins TRBV9 and TRBJ2-3, with D unclear. There are 14 residues in the CDR3. V lost 4 bases and J 5 bases, leaving 14 bases between the germline ends. Germline V CDR1 and CDR2: SGDLS, YYNGEE. CDR3 sequence reads: CASSTSPSEDTQYF. DNA for the CDR3: TGTGCCAGCAGCACCTCCCCGTCGGAAGATACGCAGTATTTT.

This clonotype was recorded at least ten times. The gene calls are TRBV9 and TRBJ2-3, with D tentatively TRBD1 (5 bases). The CDR3 sequence is 14 residues long. The germline V gene has CDR1 SGDLS and CDR2 YYNGEE. V lost 0 bases to trimming and J lost 2 bases, with 7 bases between them. In nucleotides, the CDR3 is TGTGCCAGCAGCGTAGTAGGGGACACAGATACGCAGTATTTT. It translates to CASSVVGDTDTQYF.

This clonotype was recorded at least ten times. The rearrangement links TRBV7-9 to TRBJ2-7, with D uncertain. The V end lost 9 bases, the J end lost 1 base, and 16 bases lay between the germline ends. CDR3 length equals 14 residues. Germline loops: CDR1 SEHNR, CDR2 FQNEAQ (reference sequence). The CDR3 sequence: CARLKTAESYEQYV. For the CDR3, the DNA is TGTGCCAGGTTGAAGACGGCAGAATCCTACGAGCAGTACGTC.

This clonotype appeared a few times. V gene TRBV9 combines with J gene TRBJ2-2; a weak D match, TRBD1 (5 bases). Trimming stripped 4 bases from V and 6 bases from J, with 28 bases between. Germline CDR1 is SGDLS and CDR2 is YYNGEE. The CDR3 runs 19 residues. CDR3 protein: CASSRSVGRVVPTSGELFF. CDR3 DNA sequence: TGTGCCAGCAGCAGAAGTGTAGGCAGGGTGGTCCCAACCTCCGGGGAGCTGTTTTTT.

The sample holds many counts of this clonotype. The chain employs TRBV9 and TRBJ2-5; D might be TRBD1 (6 bases). The CDR3 has 14 amino acids. The germline V gene encodes CDR1 SGDLS and CDR2 YYNGEE. V was pared by 3 bases and J by 5 bases, with 14 bases between. CDR3 protein: CASSATGMRETQYF. In DNA, the CDR3 is TGTGCCAGCAGCGCCACAGGGATGAGGGAGACCCAGTACTTC.

This clonotype was seen many times. The gene calls are TRBV9 and TRBJ2-2; maybe TRBD1 (5 bases). This CDR3 is built from 14 residues. V gave up 4 bases and J gave up 4 bases, with 11 bases separating them. Germline V gives CDR1 SGDLS, CDR2 YYNGEE. The chain's CDR3 is CASSPQGATGELFF. CDR3 in DNA: TGTGCCAGCAGCCCCCAGGGTGCCACCGGGGAGCTGTTTTTT.

This clonotype was detected only a few times. The chain recombines TRBV9 with TRBJ2-2, with 11 bases that match TRBD2. V lost 4 bases to trimming and J lost 5 bases; unmatched junction nucleotides: 7. The V gene's germline CDR1 is SGDLS and CDR2 YYNGEE. This CDR3 has 16 residues. CDR3 sequence (DNA): TGTGCCAGCAGCCCACGTAGCGGGGGGGGGACCGGGGAGCTGTTTTTT. Its translation is CASSPRSGGGTGELFF.

Ten or more counts support this clonotype. This chain's CDR3 is CASSPRRASNTGELFF. The CDR3 region has the DNA TGTGCCAGCAGCCCCCGTAGGGCATCGAACACCGGGGAGCTGTTTTTT. The chain couples TRBV9 to TRBJ2-2; the D is unclear. The CDR3 length is 16 residues. V gave up 4 bases and J gave up 0 bases, with 13 bases separating them. From germline, CDR1 is SGDLS and CDR2 YYNGEE.

This clonotype has ten or more counts. The chain links TRBV9 to TRBJ1-1; D remains unclear. Deletions cut 0 bases from V and 1 base from J, with 10 bases between. The CDR3 runs 15 residues. CDR1 SGDLS and CDR2 YYNGEE come from the germline V gene. The CDR3 region is CASSVDDGRNTEAFF. The CDR3 nucleotides read TGTGCCAGCAGCGTAGACGACGGACGGAACACTGAAGCTTTCTTT.

This clonotype occurred many times. The V call is TRBV9, the J call TRBJ2-1; tentatively, D is TRBD1 (5 bases). Trimming took 0 bases from V and 4 from J, leaving 8 bases between them. This CDR3 region has 14 residues. Per germline, CDR1 SGDLS and CDR2 YYNGEE. The chain's CDR3 is CASSVAPGYNEQFF. In DNA, the CDR3 is TGTGCCAGCAGCGTAGCTCCAGGGTACAATGAGCAGTTCTTC.

This clonotype was seen many times. The V and J genes are TRBV9 and TRBJ2-1, with 9 nucleotides matching TRBD1. The trim removed 3 bases at V and 7 bases at J, leaving 8 bases unmatched. This CDR3 has 15 amino acids. Per the germline V gene, CDR1 is SGDLS and CDR2 is YYNGEE. The DNA for the CDR3 is TGTGCCAGCAGCGAGGGACAGGGCATTGGGAATGAGCAGTTCTTC. Its protein is CASSEGQGIGNEQFF.

This clonotype was detected many times. The V gene is TRBV9, the J gene TRBJ1-4, with 11 nucleotides matching TRBD1. Germline V gives CDR1 SGDLS, CDR2 YYNGEE. The CDR3 covers 17 residues. Germline trimming cut 0 bases from V and 8 bases from J; bases unmatched to any gene: 9. The CDR3 reads CASSVGIGQGADEKLFF. DNA for the CDR3: TGTGCCAGCAGCGTAGGAATTGGACAGGGGGCGGACGAAAAACTGTTTTTT.

This clonotype was counted at least ten times. The CDR3 DNA follows: TGTGCCAGCAGCGCTGGCACCGGGGAGCTGTTTTTT. Its translation: CASSAGTGELFF. The V call is TRBV9, the J call TRBJ2-2; D is unclear. This CDR3 region has 12 residues. V lost 3 bases to trimming and J lost 4 bases, with 4 bases between them. In germline, CDR1 is SGDLS, CDR2 YYNGEE. The full variable domain, completed using reference TRBV9 and TRBJ2-2, is DSGVTQTPKHLITATGQRVTLRCSPRSGDLSVYWYQQSLDQGLQFLIQYYNGEERAKGNILERFSAQQFPDLHSELNLSSLELGDSALYFCASSAGTGELFFGEGSRLTVL.

The sample holds many counts of this clonotype. The rearrangement joins TRBV9 to TRBJ2-3; 7 bases agree with TRBD1. V lost 0 bases and J lost 5; bases outside the gene matches: 9. This CDR3 has 16 residues. Germline CDR1 SGDLS, CDR2 YYNGEE. The chain's CDR3 is CASSVGGGGARDTQYF. The CDR3 DNA follows: TGTGCCAGCAGCGTAGGAGGGGGCGGCGCCAGAGATACGCAGTATTTT.

This clonotype was observed many times. The CDR3 DNA sequence: TGTGCCAGCAGCACCCGCGTAGGGGGCGCAGGAGATACGCAGTATTTT. It translates to CASSTRVGGAGDTQYF. The rearrangement joins TRBV9 to TRBJ2-3; TRBD1 matches at 7 bases. The germline V gene encodes CDR1 SGDLS and CDR2 YYNGEE. CDR3 size: 16 residues. V was pared by 4 bases and J by 5 bases, with 13 bases of the junction left unmatched.

A few counts support this clonotype. V and J are TRBV9 and TRBJ2-3; D may be TRBD2 (6 bases). CDR3 length: 18 amino acids. V was pared by 0 bases and J by 1 base, with 18 bases between. The germline V gene has CDR1 SGDLS and CDR2 YYNGEE. The CDR3 spells CASSVEGGAGRGTDTQYF. The CDR3 coding sequence is TGTGCCAGCAGCGTAGAAGGCGGGGCGGGACGGGGCACAGATACGCAGTATTTT.

This clonotype showed up many times. The V gene is TRBV12-1, the J gene TRBJ2-7; the listed D gene, TRBD2, was not tested against the DNA. TRBV12-1 corresponds to a pseudogene. This CDR3 comprises 20 residues. The CDR3 region is CASSFEPPGLAPLGDYEQYV. CDR3 DNA sequence: TGTGCCAGCAGCTTTGAGCCCCCGGGACTAGCACCGCTTGGGGATTACGAGCAGTACGTC.

Ten or more counts support this clonotype. The chain couples TRBV9 to TRBJ1-1; 9 positions agree with TRBD1. CDR3 length equals 15 residues. Germline V CDR1 and CDR2: SGDLS, YYNGEE. Trimming removed 0 bases from V and 3 bases from J; junction bases left unmatched: 3. CDR3 in amino acids: CASSVDDRGYTEAFF. The DNA of the CDR3 is TGTGCCAGCAGCGTAGACGACAGGGGGTACACTGAAGCTTTCTTT.